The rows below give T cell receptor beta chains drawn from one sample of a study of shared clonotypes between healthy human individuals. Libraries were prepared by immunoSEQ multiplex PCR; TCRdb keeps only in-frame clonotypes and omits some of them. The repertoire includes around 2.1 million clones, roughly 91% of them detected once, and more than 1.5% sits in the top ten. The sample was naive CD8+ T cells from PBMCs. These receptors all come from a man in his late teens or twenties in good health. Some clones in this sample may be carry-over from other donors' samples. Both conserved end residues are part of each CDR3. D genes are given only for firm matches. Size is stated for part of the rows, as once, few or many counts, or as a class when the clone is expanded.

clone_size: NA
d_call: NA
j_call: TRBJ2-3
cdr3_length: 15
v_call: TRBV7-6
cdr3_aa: CASSLAEASTDTQYF
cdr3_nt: TGTGCCAGCAGCTTAGCGGAGGCTAGCACAGATACGCAGTATTTT

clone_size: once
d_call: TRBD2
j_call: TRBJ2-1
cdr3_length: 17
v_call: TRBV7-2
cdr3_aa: CASSNTSGRRTYNEQFF
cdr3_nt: TGTGCCAGCAGCAATACTAGCGGGAGAAGGACCTACAATGAGCAGTTCTTC

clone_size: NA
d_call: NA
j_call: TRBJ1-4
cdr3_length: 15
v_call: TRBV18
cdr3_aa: CASSPSRATDEKLFF
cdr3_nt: TGTGCCAGCTCACCTTCCAGGGCCACAGATGAAAAACTGTTTTTT

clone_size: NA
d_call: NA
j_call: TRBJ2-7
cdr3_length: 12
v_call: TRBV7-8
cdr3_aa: CASSLGGAEQYF
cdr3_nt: TGTGCCAGCAGCTTAGGAGGGGCCGAGCAGTACTTC

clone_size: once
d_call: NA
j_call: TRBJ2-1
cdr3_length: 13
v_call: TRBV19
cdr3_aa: CASSTVSYNEQFF
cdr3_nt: TGTGCCAGTAGTACTGTCTCCTACAATGAGCAGTTCTTC

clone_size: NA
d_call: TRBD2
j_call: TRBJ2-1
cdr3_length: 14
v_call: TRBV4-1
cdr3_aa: CASSPGRALHEQFF
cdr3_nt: TGCGCCAGCAGCCCCGGGAGGGCCTTGCATGAGCAGTTCTTC

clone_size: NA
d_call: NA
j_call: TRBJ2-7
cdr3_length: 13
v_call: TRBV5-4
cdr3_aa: CASSFGSSYEQYF
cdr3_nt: TGTGCCAGCAGCTTCGGGAGTTCCTACGAGCAGTACTTC

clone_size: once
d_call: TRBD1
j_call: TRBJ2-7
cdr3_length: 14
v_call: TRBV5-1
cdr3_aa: CASSRDRGIYEQYF
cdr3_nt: TGCGCCAGCAGCCGGGACAGGGGAATATACGAGCAGTACTTC

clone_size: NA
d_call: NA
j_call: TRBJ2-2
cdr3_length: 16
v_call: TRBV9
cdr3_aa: CASSAFIAANTGELFF
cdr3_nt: TGTGCCAGCAGCGCTTTTATAGCGGCAAACACCGGGGAGCTGTTTTTT

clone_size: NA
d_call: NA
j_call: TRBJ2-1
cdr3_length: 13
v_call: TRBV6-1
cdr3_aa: CAAHQVSYNEQFF
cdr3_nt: TGTGCCGCCCATCAAGTCTCCTACAATGAGCAGTTCTTC

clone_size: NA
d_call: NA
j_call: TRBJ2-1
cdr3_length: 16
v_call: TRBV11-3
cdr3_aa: CASSLAGTRFVHEQFF
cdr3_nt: TGTGCCAGCAGCTTAGCCGGGACAAGGTTCGTCCATGAGCAGTTCTTC

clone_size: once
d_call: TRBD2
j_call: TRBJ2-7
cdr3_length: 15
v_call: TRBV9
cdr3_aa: CASSVGGTSGYEQYF
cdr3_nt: TGTGCCAGCAGCGTAGGTGGGACTAGCGGATACGAGCAGTACTTC

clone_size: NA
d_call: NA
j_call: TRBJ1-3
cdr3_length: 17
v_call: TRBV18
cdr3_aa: CASSPPPGRLLGNTIYF
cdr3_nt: TGTGCCAGCTCACCACCTCCAGGGAGGTTGTTGGGAAACACCATATATTTT

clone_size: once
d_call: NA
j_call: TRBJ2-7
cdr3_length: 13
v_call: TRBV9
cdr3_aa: CASSGGGGYEQYF
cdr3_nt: TGTGCCAGCAGCGGAGGTGGAGGTTACGAGCAGTACTTC